The clone carrying this T cell receptor beta chain was counted many times. The antigen remains unidentified. The data belong to a study of T cell repertoires in cytomegalovirus infection. TCRdb reprocessed the reads via MiXCR and lists one record per CDR3 protein. Among about 830,000 distinct CDR3 sequences listed, 30% to 35% were seen once. Germline V gives CDR1 DFQATT, CDR2 SNEGSKA (reference sequence). The CDR3 has 17 amino acids. Trimming shortened V by 1 base and J by 0 bases, and 16 bases separated the two germline ends. The source was cultured CD8+ T cells from PBMCs, collected from culture after CMV antigen stimulation. This receptor was identified in a human donor in good health (CMV status not recorded). Some clones in this sample may be carry-over from other donors' samples. The V and J genes are TRBV20-1 and TRBJ1-5, with a weak D call TRBD1 (5 bases). CDR3 protein: CSARGETGRNSNQPQHF. The DNA for the CDR3 is TGCAGTGCTAGAGGGGAAACAGGCCGAAATAGCAATCAGCCCCAGCATTTT.